This TCR beta chain is drawn from a study of somatic mutations in cytotoxic T cells in rheumatoid arthritis. Concerning this clone: The antigen is not known.

Isolation of CD4+ and CD8+ cells used positive magnetic bead selection, with purity checked by flow cytometry. Assay used: immunoSEQ multiplex PCR; TCRdb lists only in-frame clones, some missing. In the table there are about 20,000 clones, about 86% of which are singletons. Broader study findings: Unlike healthy controls, rheumatoid arthritis patients had CD8+ clonality that increased with age. For CD8+ T-cell clonality, rheumatoid arthritis patients and age-matched healthy controls did not differ significantly.

Specimen: CD8+ T cells sorted from blood. This sequence was found in a woman in her 50s in good health.

Written as DNA, the CDR3 is TGTGCCAGCAGTGAAAGCGGGGGGACCCACTACGAGCAGTACTTC. It codes for CASSESGGTHYEQYF. J is TRBJ2-7 and V is TRBV6-1; 9 bases match TRBD2. Germline CDR1 reads MNHNS; CDR2 reads SASEGT. There are 15 residues in the CDR3. Losses at the gene ends were 2 bases for V and 3 bases for J; bases not matched to a gene: 5.